This TCR beta chain derives from a study of STAT3 mutations in large granular lymphocyte leukemia. Study results and limitations: Every T-cell large granular lymphocyte leukemia patient had at least one immunodominant TCR beta clonotype.

Of note for this clone: Its target is unknown.

The germline gives CDR1 MGHDK, CDR2 SYGVNS. The ends were cut back, 7 bases at V and 0 bases at J, with 9 bases in the middle. The length of the CDR3 is 13 residues. Generated by immunoSEQ multiplex PCR, the TCRdb table keeps only in-frame clones and is missing some. Of around 39,000 clones listed, about 88% are singletons. The sequenced sample consisted of PBMCs. J is TRBJ1-1 and V is TRBV25-1; D unresolved. The sequence was collected from a human donor with T large granular lymphocyte leukemia. Some clones in this sample may be carry-over from other donors' samples. CDR3 in amino acids: CASNSLLNTEAFF. The CDR3, as DNA: TGTGCCAGCAATTCTCTGCTGAACACTGAAGCTTTCTTT.